This TCR beta chain was retrieved from a study of blood T cell repertoires in COVID-19. Overall study: Acute and convalescent COVID-19 specimens originated in the United States, Italy and Spain. T cells, B-cell-depleted T cells, or PBMCs supplied cDNA or gDNA.

Per the study methods: Reference gene primer amplification gave nucleated cell count estimates. TCRdb keeps only in-frame clones here, not all; method: immunoSEQ multiplex PCR. V, J and clone size were drawn from that table, and D and trimming were deduced from the DNA. The repertoire has about 11,000 clones, around 87% of them found once; the top ten carry 10%. V was pared by 5 bases and J by 4 bases, with 22 bases between. Germline CDR1 reads SGHKS; CDR2 reads YYEKEE (reference sequence). The CDR3 contains 16 residues. This rearrangement joins TRBV5-5 to TRBJ2-7, with D tentatively TRBD1 (6 bases). The clonotype originates from a human donor in a cohort sampled during active COVID-19. The sequenced sample consisted of peripheral blood. The CDR3 loop reads CASSPVWQGIGYEQYF. DNA for the CDR3: TGTGCCAGCAGTCCGGTTTGGCAGGGGATAGGGTACGAGCAGTACTTC.